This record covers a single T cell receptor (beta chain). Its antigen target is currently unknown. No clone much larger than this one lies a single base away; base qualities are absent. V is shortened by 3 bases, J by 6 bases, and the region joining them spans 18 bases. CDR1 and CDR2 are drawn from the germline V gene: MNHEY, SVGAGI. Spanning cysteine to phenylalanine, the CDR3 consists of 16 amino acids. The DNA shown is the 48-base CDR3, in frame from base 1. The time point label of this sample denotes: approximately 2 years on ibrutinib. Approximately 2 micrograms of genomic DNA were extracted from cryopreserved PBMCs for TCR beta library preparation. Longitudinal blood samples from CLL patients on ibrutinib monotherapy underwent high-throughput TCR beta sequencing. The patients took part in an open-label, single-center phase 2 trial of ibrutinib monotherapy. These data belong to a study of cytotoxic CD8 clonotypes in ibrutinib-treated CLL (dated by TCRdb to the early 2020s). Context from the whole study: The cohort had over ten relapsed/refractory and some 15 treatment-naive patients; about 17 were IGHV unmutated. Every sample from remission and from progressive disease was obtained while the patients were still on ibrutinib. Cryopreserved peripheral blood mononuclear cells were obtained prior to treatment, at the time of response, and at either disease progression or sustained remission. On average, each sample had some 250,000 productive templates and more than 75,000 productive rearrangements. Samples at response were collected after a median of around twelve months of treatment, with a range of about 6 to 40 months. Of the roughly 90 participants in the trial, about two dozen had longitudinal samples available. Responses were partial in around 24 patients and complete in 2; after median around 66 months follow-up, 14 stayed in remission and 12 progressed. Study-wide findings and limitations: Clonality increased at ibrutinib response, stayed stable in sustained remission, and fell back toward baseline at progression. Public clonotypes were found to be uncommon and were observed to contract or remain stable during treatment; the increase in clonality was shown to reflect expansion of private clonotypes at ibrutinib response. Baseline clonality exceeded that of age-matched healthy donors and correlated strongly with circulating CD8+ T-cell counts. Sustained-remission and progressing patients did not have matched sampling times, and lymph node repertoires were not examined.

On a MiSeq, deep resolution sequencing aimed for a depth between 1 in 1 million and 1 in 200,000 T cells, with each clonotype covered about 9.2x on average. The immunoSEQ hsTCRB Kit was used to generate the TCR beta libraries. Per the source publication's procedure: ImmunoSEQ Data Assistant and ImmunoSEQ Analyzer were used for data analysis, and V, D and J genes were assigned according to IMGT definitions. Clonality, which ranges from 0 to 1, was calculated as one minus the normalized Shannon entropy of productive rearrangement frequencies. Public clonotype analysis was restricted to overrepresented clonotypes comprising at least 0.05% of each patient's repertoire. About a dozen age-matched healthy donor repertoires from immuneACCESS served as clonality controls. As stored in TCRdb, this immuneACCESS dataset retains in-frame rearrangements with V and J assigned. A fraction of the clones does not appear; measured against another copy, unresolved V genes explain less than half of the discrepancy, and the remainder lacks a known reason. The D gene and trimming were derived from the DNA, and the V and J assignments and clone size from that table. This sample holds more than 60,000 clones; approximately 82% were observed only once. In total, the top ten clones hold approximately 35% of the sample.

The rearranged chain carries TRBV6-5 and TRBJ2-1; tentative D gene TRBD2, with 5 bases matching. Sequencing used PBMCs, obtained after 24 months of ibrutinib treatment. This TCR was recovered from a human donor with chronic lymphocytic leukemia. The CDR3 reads CASSYKRGNEGNEQFF. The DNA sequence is TGTGCCAGCAGTTATAAGCGAGGCAACGAGGGCAATGAGCAGTTCTTC.